The 15 T cell receptor beta chains presented below share a single source sample, sequenced in a study of cytomegalovirus exposure and HLA in healthy donors. Generated by immunoSEQ multiplex PCR, the TCRdb table keeps only in-frame clones and is missing some. The sample shows about 160,000 clones, 95% to 97% of them seen only once. The sample consisted of PBMCs. These receptors came from a woman aged 18 to 35 in good health and CMV-seronegative.

This rearrangement joins TRBV11-2 to TRBJ2-3; D gene unclear. Trimming removed 5 bases from V and 0 bases from J, with 12 bases in between. Germline V gives CDR1 SGHAT, CDR2 FQNNGV. CDR3 size: 15 residues. The CDR3 nucleotides are TGTGCCAGCAGCCTTTTTAGAACTAGCACAGATACGCAGTATTTT. Protein: CASSLFRTSTDTQYF.

This chain joins TRBV5-1 and TRBJ2-7; D is ambiguous. This CDR3 region has 10 residues. Trimming stripped 7 bases from V and 13 bases from J, with 15 bases between. Germline values: CDR1 SGHRS, CDR2 YFSETQ. DNA for the CDR3: TGCGCCAGCGAAACTACTGTAAGCTACTTC. This translates into CASETTVSYF.

The chain joins TRBV15 to TRBJ2-5; 8 nucleotides agree with TRBD2. There are 15 residues in the CDR3. Germline V gene data show CDR1 as LNHNV and CDR2 as YYDKDF (reference sequence). With V trimmed by 1 base and J by 4 bases, 5 bases remained unmatched. The CDR3, as DNA: TGTGCCACCAGCAGAGGGACGGGGGGGCTAGAGACCCAGTACTTC. Translation gives CATSRGTGGLETQYF.

Of note for this clone: The junction and the germline gene differ at one end; a read error may be behind it. The rearrangement links TRBV29-1 to TRBJ2-3; 8 positions agree with TRBD1. The germline V gene has CDR1 SQVTM and CDR2 ANQGSEA. CDR3 length: 14 amino acids. The CDR3 DNA is TGCAGCATTGAATGGACAGGGAGCACAGATACGCAGTATTTT. It yields the protein CSIEWTGSTDTQYF.

The chain recombines TRBV30 with TRBJ2-7, with 7 bases identical to TRBD2. This CDR3 has 11 amino acids. V was pared by 2 bases and J by 7 bases, with 2 bases of the junction left unmatched. From germline, CDR1 is GTSNPN and CDR2 SVGIG (reference sequence). CDR3 DNA sequence: TGTGCCTGGAGTCGGGGAGGGGAGCAGTACTTC. Translating it yields CAWSRGGEQYF.

The V gene is TRBV9, the J gene TRBJ2-5, with TRBD1 identical over 12 bases. The CDR3 consists of 16 residues. J was trimmed by 7 bases and V by 0 bases; bases with no gene match: 7. The germline V gene has CDR1 SGDLS and CDR2 YYNGEE. The CDR3 protein is CASSVDWGQGAGTQYF. Here the CDR3 DNA reads TGTGCCAGCAGCGTAGATTGGGGACAGGGGGCTGGGACCCAGTACTTC.

This chain links TRBV19 with TRBJ1-2; 7 bases fit TRBD1. Trimming cost V 5 bases and J 4 bases; bases outside gene matches: 13. The CDR3 has 16 amino acids. The germline V gene has CDR1 LNHDA and CDR2 SQIVND (reference sequence). In DNA form, the CDR3 reads TGTGCCAGTAGTCTCCCAGGACAGGAGGAATTCTATGGCTACACCTTC. Amino acids: CASSLPGQEEFYGYTF.

The gene calls are TRBV18 and TRBJ1-5, with TRBD1 as a possible D gene (5 bases). Trimming stripped 2 bases from V and 3 bases from J, with 11 bases between. From germline, CDR1 is KGHSH and CDR2 LQKENI. CDR3 length: 15 residues. The CDR3 is CASSPSEDTNQPQHF. CDR3 DNA: TGTGCCAGCTCACCAAGTGAGGACACCAATCAGCCCCAGCATTTT.

The V call is TRBV4-3, the J call TRBJ1-2; D not resolved. The CDR3 contains 16 residues. CDR1 and CDR2 from the germline V gene are LGHNA and YSLEER. The V gene lost 0 bases and the J gene lost 1 base, with 12 bases spanning the gap. The CDR3 protein is CASSQEMEGLNYGYTF. In nucleotides, the CDR3 is TGCGCCAGCAGCCAAGAAATGGAGGGCCTTAACTATGGCTACACCTTC.

The chain joins TRBV18 to TRBJ2-3; 11 bases are shared with TRBD1. V lost 4 bases and J lost 2; bases outside the gene matches: 5. CDR1 and CDR2 (germline): KGHSH, LQKENI. CDR3 size: 16 residues. In nucleotides, the CDR3 is TGTGCCAGCTCACGGCGGACAGGGGGCAACACAGATACGCAGTATTTT. Its protein product is CASSRRTGGNTDTQYF. The full variable domain, with the rest looked up from reference TRBV18 and TRBJ2-3, is NAGVMQNPRHLVRRRGQEARLRCSPMKGHSHVYWYRQLPEEGLKFMVYLQKENIIDESGMPKERFSAEFPKEGPSILRIQQVVRGDSAAYFCASSRRTGGNTDTQYFGPGTRLTVL.

V usage is TRBV5-4 and J usage is TRBJ2-4, with 12 positions matching TRBD1. The length of the CDR3 is 19 residues. The V gene end was trimmed by 4 bases and the J gene end by 2 bases; junction bases not matched to a gene: 13. CDR1 and CDR2 (germline): SGHNT, YYREEE (reference sequence). The DNA for the CDR3 is TGTGCCAGCAGCGGGGGGACAGGGGGCGCTTGGTCCACCAAAAACATTCAGTACTTC. As protein: CASSGGTGGAWSTKNIQYF.

The J gene is TRBJ2-7, the V gene TRBV7-9, with TRBD1 matching 11 bases. V lost 5 bases to trimming and J lost 6 bases; unmatched junction nucleotides: 3. CDR1 and CDR2 from the germline V gene are SEHNR and FQNEAQ (reference sequence). The CDR3 contains 13 residues. The CDR3 DNA reads as TGTGCCAGCAGCCCGGGACAGGGGGGCGAGCAGTACTTC. Translation gives CASSPGQGGEQYF.

The chain joins TRBV9 to TRBJ1-5; TRBD1 matches 8 bases. CDR3 length: 13 residues. CDR1 and CDR2 (germline): SGDLS, YYNGEE. The V gene end was trimmed by 4 bases and the J gene end by 7 bases; junction bases not matched to a gene: 4. The chain's CDR3 is CASSRDRSQPQHF. The CDR3 DNA reads as TGTGCCAGCAGCCGGGACAGGTCCCAGCCCCAGCATTTT. Together with reference TRBV9 and TRBJ1-5, the CDR3 gives the full variable domain: DSGVTQTPKHLITATGQRVTLRCSPRSGDLSVYWYQQSLDQGLQFLIQYYNGEERAKGNILERFSAQQFPDLHSELNLSSLELGDSALYFCASSRDRSQPQHFGDGTRLSIL.

CDR3 in DNA: TGCGCCAGCAGCCAAGGGGAGATATCTAACACTGAAGCTTTCTTT. It yields the protein CASSQGEISNTEAFF. V is TRBV4-1 and J is TRBJ1-1; D remains ambiguous. Trimming removed 1 base at V and 2 bases at J, with 11 bases between. Looked up from germline, CDR1 is MGHRA and CDR2 is YSYEKL. This CDR3 spans 15 amino acids.

The V call is TRBV5-1, the J call TRBJ2-3; a weak D match, TRBD1 (6 bases). The CDR3 covers 14 residues. V gave up 5 bases and J gave up 3 bases, with 13 bases separating them. Germline V gene lookup returns CDR1 SGHRS and CDR2 YFSETQ. The CDR3 DNA reads as TGCGCCAGCAGTCTCGAGGACAGTACAGATACGCAGTATTTT. It is translated as CASSLEDSTDTQYF.